These T cell receptor beta chains were read from a single sample in a study of regulatory T cells in long-lasting Graves disease. TCRdb re-analysed the multiplex PCR reads in MiXCR, keeping a single row per CDR3 protein. The repertoire holds 530,000 or so distinct CDR3 sequences, with 15% to 20% as singletons. This sample was shared with a second study, whose subject was T cells in Graves' hyperthyroidism and ophthalmopathy.

This specimen was peripheral blood mononuclear cells (PBMCs), taken at new diagnosis, from a patient treated with antithyroid drugs. The source of these receptors is a young man with Graves disease. The CDR3 runs from the conserved cysteine through the conserved F or W. D genes are given only for firm matches. Clone size, where shown, is once, few, many, or a class for clones that have expanded.

v_gene	j_gene	abundance	d_gene	CDR3aa	CDR3nt
TRBV7-9	TRBJ2-7	many	TRBD2	CASSPAGREFYEQYF	TGTGCCAGCAGCCCAGCGGGGCGGGAGTTCTACGAGCAGTACTTC
TRBV6-1	TRBJ2-3	few	TRBD2	CASTSGGTQYF	TGTGCCAGCACCTCGGGAGGAACGCAGTATTTT
TRBV10-3	TRBJ2-7	NA	TRBD1	CAISESGDRISYEQYF	TGTGCCATCAGTGAGTCCGGGGACAGGATCTCCTACGAGCAGTACTTC
TRBV6-5	TRBJ2-5	NA	NA	CASSYADSQETQYF	TGTGCCAGCAGTTACGCGGACAGCCAAGAGACCCAGTACTTC
TRBV28	TRBJ2-5	NA	TRBD1	CASREQDRAQTQYF	TGTGCCAGCAGGGAACAGGACAGGGCCCAGACCCAGTACTTC
TRBV20-1	TRBJ1-5	NA	NA	CSASTQAGQGVPQHF	TGCAGTGCTAGTACGCAGGCGGGACAAGGGGTGCCCCAGCATTTT
TRBV3-1	TRBJ2-2	NA	NA	CASSQETGDPGELCF	TGTGCCAGCAGCCAAGAGACCGGGGACCCCGGGGAGCTGTGTTTT
TRBV9	TRBJ2-3	NA	NA	CASSSSVARDTQYF	TGTGCCAGCAGCTCCAGCGTAGCGAGGGATACGCAGTATTTT
TRBV2	TRBJ1-1	many	TRBD1	CASSGDRGVYTEAFF	TGTGCCAGCAGTGGGGACAGGGGTGTATACACTGAAGCTTTCTTT
TRBV12-3/TRBV12-4	TRBJ2-7	many	NA	CASSFSTTYEQYF	TGTGCCAGCAGTTTCTCTACGACCTACGAGCAGTACTTC
TRBV18	TRBJ2-1	many	NA	CASSRGQGPYNEQFF	TGTGCCAGCTCACGGGGACAAGGCCCCTACAATGAGCAGTTCTTC
TRBV13	TRBJ1-2	few	TRBD1	CASSEAHRGSDYGYTF	TGTGCCAGCAGCGAAGCCCACAGGGGGTCTGACTATGGCTACACCTTC
TRBV15	TRBJ2-7	NA	NA	CATSKGGLTYEQYF	TGTGCCACCAGCAAGGGGGGCCTAACCTACGAGCAGTACTTC
TRBV6-9	TRBJ2-7	many	NA	CASSYSSGAIPYEQYF	TGTGCCAGCAGTTACTCATCGGGCGCAATCCCCTACGAGCAGTACTTC
TRBV18	TRBJ1-5	many	NA	CASSPQGGQPQHF	TGTGCCAGCTCACCGCAGGGCGGTCAGCCCCAGCATTTT
TRBV12-3/TRBV12-4	TRBJ2-1	NA	TRBD2	CASSGGPGLAGGPSSYNEQFF	TGTGCCAGCAGTGGGGGGCCGGGACTAGCGGGAGGCCCTAGCTCCTACAATGAGCAGTTCTTC
TRBV9	TRBJ1-1	few	NA	CASSVGSDMNTEAFF	TGTGCCAGCAGCGTAGGTTCGGACATGAACACTGAAGCTTTCTTT
TRBV28	TRBJ2-3	many	NA	CASTLESGSTDTQYF	TGTGCCAGCACCCTCGAAAGCGGGAGCACAGATACGCAGTATTTT
TRBV30	TRBJ2-1	many	NA	CAWSVRLSIRYYNEQFF	TGTGCCTGGAGTGTACGGTTGAGTATTCGGTACTACAATGAGCAGTTCTTC
TRBV7-2	TRBJ2-1	NA	NA	CASIHHEQSF	TGTGCCAGCATCCACCATGAGCAGTCCTTC
TRBV5-1	TRBJ2-3	many	TRBD2	CASSPGLTSTDTQYF	TGCGCCAGCAGCCCGGGACTAACTAGCACAGATACGCAGTATTTT
TRBV12-3/TRBV12-4	TRBJ2-1	few	NA	CASSPLRSSYNEQFF	TGTGCCAGCAGTCCTCTGAGGAGCTCCTACAATGAGCAGTTCTTC
TRBV24-1	TRBJ2-2	NA	NA	CATSDSLRGANGELFF	TGTGCCACCAGTGATTCCCTCCGGGGGGCGAACGGGGAGCTGTTTTTT
TRBV2	TRBJ1-2	many	NA	CASRDDSGDISYTF	TGTGCCAGCAGAGACGACTCGGGGGACATAAGCTACACCTTC
TRBV4-3	TRBJ1-1	NA	TRBD1	CASSQNRGHTEAFF	TGCGCCAGCAGCCAAAACAGGGGGCATACTGAAGCTTTCTTT
TRBV5-5	TRBJ1-3	NA	NA	CASSPPGQNFYSGNTIYF	TGTGCCAGCAGCCCTCCAGGACAGAATTTTTACTCTGGAAACACCATATATTTT
TRBV3-1	TRBJ2-7	many	NA	CASSQETYYEQYF	TGTGCCAGCAGCCAAGAAACTTACTACGAGCAGTACTTC
TRBV12-3/TRBV12-4	TRBJ2-1	many	TRBD2	CASSPLSRAGGLNNEQFF	TGTGCCAGCAGTCCCCTTAGCAGGGCGGGAGGGCTAAACAATGAGCAGTTCTTC
TRBV3-1	TRBJ2-5	many	TRBD2	CASSRRTSGEETQYF	TGTGCCAGCAGTCGCCGGACTAGCGGAGAAGAGACCCAGTACTTC
TRBV11-3	TRBJ2-2	many	TRBD2	CASSLRAGAGGELFF	TGTGCCAGCAGCTTACGAGCGGGAGCGGGCGGGGAGCTGTTTTTT
TRBV5-8	TRBJ2-4	NA	NA	CASSLGPETQKNIQYF	TGTGCCAGCAGCTTGGGCCCCGAGACACAAAAAAACATTCAGTACTTC
TRBV5-1	TRBJ1-2	few	NA	CASSQDSLGTYGYTF	TGCGCCAGCAGCCAGGACAGCTTGGGGACATATGGCTACACCTTC
TRBV13	TRBJ2-5	many	TRBD2	CARSSLAGGKTQYF	TGTGCCAGAAGTTCGCTAGCGGGAGGGAAGACCCAGTACTTC
TRBV28	TRBJ2-6	few	NA	CASELAGANVLTF	TGTGCCAGCGAACTGGCTGGGGCCAACGTCCTGACTTTC
TRBV20-1	TRBJ1-2	many	NA	CSARGNGYTF	TGCAGTGCGAGGGGAAATGGCTACACCTTC
TRBV6-2/TRBV6-3	TRBJ2-4	NA	TRBD2	CASSPPGTRNIQYF	TGTGCCAGCAGTCCCCCCGGGACTAGGAACATTCAGTACTTC
TRBV27	TRBJ2-1	many	TRBD2	CASSRSGGYYNEQFF	TGTGCCAGCAGCCGTAGCGGGGGTTATTACAATGAGCAGTTCTTC
TRBV15	TRBJ1-2	NA	NA	CATSREDRTGYTF	TGTGCCACCAGCAGAGAAGATCGGACCGGCTACACCTTC
TRBV20-1	TRBJ2-5	many	TRBD1	CSARDIWGQGGETQYF	TGCAGTGCTAGAGATATCTGGGGACAGGGCGGAGAGACCCAGTACTTC
TRBV5-4	TRBJ2-3	once	NA	CASSLGDRPDTDTQYF	TGTGCCAGCAGCCTAGGGGACCGTCCAGACACAGATACGCAGTATTTT
TRBV14	TRBJ2-3	few	NA	CASSQERRDTQYF	TGTGCCAGCAGCCAAGAAAGAAGGGATACGCAGTATTTT
TRBV2	TRBJ2-7	few	TRBD2	CASSGGLAGRYEQYF	TGTGCCAGCAGTGGGGGACTAGCGGGAAGATACGAGCAGTACTTC
TRBV2	TRBJ2-3	many	TRBD1	CASSDMTGAEQYF	TGTGCCAGCAGTGACATGACAGGGGCCGAGCAGTATTTT
TRBV13	TRBJ1-1	many	TRBD1	CASSYHGTGITEAFF	TGTGCCAGCAGCTACCACGGGACAGGGATAACTGAAGCTTTCTTT
TRBV6-1	TRBJ2-5	NA	TRBD1	CASSADRGQGETQYF	TGTGCCAGCAGTGCCGACAGGGGGCAAGGAGAGACCCAGTACTTC
TRBV10-3	TRBJ2-7	many	TRBD2	CAISDLLASSSYEQYF	TGTGCCATCAGTGACCTACTAGCGTCTAGCTCCTACGAGCAGTACTTC
TRBV28	TRBJ2-3	many	TRBD1	CASRGPGTDTQYF	TGTGCCAGTAGGGGGCCTGGCACAGATACGCAGTATTTT
TRBV20-1	TRBJ1-5	many	NA	CSALSAGPEPQHF	TGCAGTGCCCTCTCGGCTGGGCCGGAGCCCCAGCATTTT
TRBV9	TRBJ1-6	NA	NA	CASSPRLINSPLHF	TGTGCCAGCAGCCCTCGACTGATAAATTCACCCCTCCACTTT
TRBV11-2	TRBJ2-3	many	NA	CASSRELATDTQYF	TGTGCCAGCAGCCGGGAGTTAGCGACAGATACGCAGTATTTT
TRBV7-6	TRBJ2-5	few	TRBD2	CASSLVSSGGREKTQYF	TGTGCCAGCAGCTTAGTTTCTTCGGGCGGGAGGGAGAAGACCCAGTACTTC
TRBV10-1	TRBJ2-2	NA	TRBD1	CASFRGQGERAGELFF	TGCGCCAGCTTTCGCGGACAGGGGGAACGGGCCGGGGAGCTGTTTTTT
TRBV2	TRBJ1-3	NA	NA	CASSALGGSGNTIYF	TGTGCCAGCAGTGCCCTTGGGGGGTCTGGGAACACCATATATTTT
TRBV3-1	TRBJ2-1	NA	NA	CASSLQGGRNNEQFF	TGTGCCAGCTCACTCCAGGGTGGCAGGAACAATGAGCAGTTCTTC